These T cell receptor beta chains were read from a single sample in a study of blood T cell repertoires in COVID-19. TCRdb's table, derived via immunoSEQ multiplex PCR, lists solely in-frame clones and lacks some. Of about 46,000 clones in the sample, around nine tenths were seen once. Sequencing input: peripheral blood. All receptors derive from a human donor with active COVID-19. The donor label of this sample is uncertain. Both conserved end residues are part of each CDR3. A D gene is named only where the DNA matches it firmly. Size is stated for part of the rows, as once, few or many counts, or as a class when the clone is expanded.

size | D | J | V | DNA | CDR3
. | TRBD2 | TRBJ2-3 | TRBV9 | TGTGCCAGCAGCGTTTATCCGGGACTAACCACTGCTACGCAGTATTTT | CASSVYPGLTTATQYF
. | . | TRBJ2-5 | TRBV7-7 | TGTGCTAGCAAATACCGGGACACCCCGCTTGAGACCCAGTACTTC | CASKYRDTPLETQYF
. | TRBD1 | TRBJ2-5 | TRBV18 | TGTGCCAGCTCTCTTACAGGGGGCGAAGAGACCCAGTACTTC | CASSLTGGEETQYF
. | TRBD2 | TRBJ2-1 | TRBV6-1 | TGTGCCAGCAGTGAGGGACTAAATATAGTCAATGAGCAGTTCTTC | CASSEGLNIVNEQFF
. | TRBD2 | TRBJ2-5 | TRBV7-8 | TGTGCCAGCAGCTACCCGGGACTAGCGTGGGAGACCCAGTACTTC | CASSYPGLAWETQYF
. | . | TRBJ2-2 | TRBV10-3 | TGTGCCATCAGGGGGCTGCGCAACACCGGGGAGCTGTTTTTT | CAIRGLRNTGELFF
few | . | TRBJ1-1 | TRBV2 | TGTGCCAGCAGCGTAGGGCGGGGTTTGAACACTGAAGCTTTCTTT | CASSVGRGLNTEAFF
. | . | TRBJ2-2 | TRBV4-2 | TGTGCCAGCAGCCAAGATACGGCGAACACCGGGGAGCTGTTTTTT | CASSQDTANTGELFF
. | TRBD2 | TRBJ2-1 | TRBV5-1 | TGCGCCAGCAGCTCCCGACGATGGGTTAGCGGGGAATACAATGAGCAGTTCTTC | CASSSRRWVSGEYNEQFF
. | . | TRBJ1-2 | TRBV10-2 | TGCGCCAGCAGTGCCCTCTCCGGGTATGGCTACACCTTC | CASSALSGYGYTF
. | . | TRBJ2-1 | TRBV5-1 | TGCGCCAGCAGGCCACGGTTCTCCTACAATGAGCAGTTCTTC | CASRPRFSYNEQFF
few | . | TRBJ1-2 | TRBV29-1 | TGCAGCGTTGACGAGGGTAGTCGGTATGGCTACACCTTC | CSVDEGSRYGYTF
once | TRBD1 | TRBJ1-1 | TRBV7-9 | TGTGCCAGCAGCTTACAGGGGGGAGCTGAAGCTTTCTTT | CASSLQGGAEAFF
. | . | TRBJ2-5 | TRBV5-1 | TGCGCCAGCAGCTTGTTGGTAGTCGAGACCCAGTACTTC | CASSLLVVETQYF
. | . | TRBJ2-5 | TRBV24-1 | TGTGCCACCAGTGATCCCTTGGGTACGGGAGAGACCCAGTACTTC | CATSDPLGTGETQYF
. | . | TRBJ2-7 | TRBV10-3 | TGTGCCATCAGTGAGACTCGGGGCGAGCAGTACTTC | CAISETRGEQYF
few | . | TRBJ2-1 | TRBV4-3 | TGCGCCAGCAGCCAAGATCTTAGCGGCGTCTACAATGAGCAGTTCTTC | CASSQDLSGVYNEQFF
. | TRBD1 | TRBJ2-1 | TRBV6-5 | TGTGCCAGCAAAGGGGACAGGGATATTAATGAGCAGTTCTTC | CASKGDRDINEQFF
once | TRBD1 | TRBJ1-6 | TRBV30 | TGTGCCTGGATCCCCCAGGACAGGGTCCGCTCACCCCTCCACTTT | CAWIPQDRVRSPLHF
. | . | TRBJ2-5 | TRBV2 | TGTGCCAGCAGTACGCTGGGAGCGGGCGGCCAAGAGACCCAGTACTTC | CASSTLGAGGQETQYF
. | . | TRBJ2-1 | TRBV19 | TGTGCCAGCGTGGTCCGCGGAGGCCATGAGCAGTTCTTC | CASVVRGGHEQFF
. | . | TRBJ2-1 | TRBV11-2 | TGTGCCAGCAGCTTAATGTGGGCGAACTCCTACAATGAGCAGTTCTTC | CASSLMWANSYNEQFF
. | . | TRBJ1-5 | TRBV25-1 | TGTGCCAGCAGTGTAGGGGAAGGTGGGGAGCCCCAGCATTTT | CASSVGEGGEPQHF
. | TRBD1 | TRBJ2-7 | TRBV6-2/TRBV6-3 | TGTGCCAGCAGTTACTCGGCAGGGGGCCCGTACGAGCAGTACTTC | CASSYSAGGPYEQYF
. | TRBD1 | TRBJ2-3 | TRBV5-1 | TGCGCCAGCAACGGACAGGGCGGTACAGATACGCAGTATTTT | CASNGQGGTDTQYF
. | . | TRBJ2-7 | TRBV15 | TGTGCCACCAGCAGAGGTCAGACAGGTTTGTACGAGCAGTACTTC | CATSRGQTGLYEQYF
. | . | TRBJ2-3 | TRBV7-5 | TGTGTCAGAAGCGCTATGGAACTAGGCCTCCATACGCAGTATTTT | CVRSAMELGLHTQYF
. | TRBD1 | TRBJ2-7 | TRBV2 | TGTGCCAGCAGCACCCAGGGGGCCTTCGACGAGCAGTACTTC | CASSTQGAFDEQYF
. | TRBD1 | TRBJ1-2 | TRBV19 | TGTGCCAGTAGTTGGACAGGGACGAACTATGGCTACACCTTC | CASSWTGTNYGYTF
. | TRBD1 | TRBJ1-1 | TRBV5-1 | TGCGCCAGCAGGCAGACAGGGGGCGCGGACACTGAAGCTTTCTTT | CASRQTGGADTEAFF
. | . | TRBJ1-1 | TRBV5-5 | TGTGCCAGCAGCCGGGAGGCAGGGCTGACCATGAACACTGAAGCTTTCTTT | CASSREAGLTMNTEAFF
. | TRBD1 | TRBJ1-2 | TRBV15 | TGTGCCACCAGCAGCAGGACAGGGAGCGGCTACACCTTC | CATSSRTGSGYTF
. | TRBD2 | TRBJ2-1 | TRBV6-4 | TGTGCCAGCAGTCCAACTAGCGTTGGTGAGCAGTTCTTC | CASSPTSVGEQFF
. | TRBD1 | TRBJ2-2 | TRBV5-1 | TGCGCCAGCAGCTTGACACAGGGGGCCGGGGAGCTGTTTTTT | CASSLTQGAGELFF
. | TRBD2 | TRBJ2-3 | TRBV9 | TGTGCCAGCAGCGTAGGTAGCGGGTTAACCGGAGATACGCAGTATTTT | CASSVGSGLTGDTQYF
. | TRBD1 | TRBJ2-7 | TRBV28 | TGTGCCAGCAGTTCTCCCAGACAGGGGGAAAACTACGAGCAGTACTTC | CASSSPRQGENYEQYF
. | . | TRBJ2-5 | TRBV19 | TGTGCCAGTAGGATGGGGCGAAGGGCCCAGTACTTC | CASRMGRRAQYF